The T cell receptor (beta chain) described here comes from a study of Tregs in tolerant kidney transplant recipients. Study findings and constraints: The most relevant donor-specific Treg TCRbeta repertoire apparently came from expansion with activated donor B cells.

Trimming took 6 bases from V and 5 from J; bases not matched to a gene: 8. The CDR3 consists of 15 residues. The germline CDR1 and CDR2 sequences are LGHNT and FRNRAP. The sample holds a few counts of this clone. What it binds is unknown. Using immunoSEQ multiplex PCR, the repertoire was profiled, and TCRdb retains in-frame clones only, with some absent. Among about 94,000 clones listed, under 95% were seen once. The starting material was CD4+ T cells from blood, obtained before the transplant. The sequence came from a human donor who received a combined kidney and bone marrow transplant. The V call is TRBV12-5, the J call TRBJ2-3, with 10 bases fitting TRBD2. The CDR3 region is CASGPVAGGGDTQYF. The DNA for the CDR3 is TGTGCTAGTGGCCCAGTAGCGGGAGGAGGAGATACGCAGTATTTT.